This T cell receptor (beta chain) was captured in a study of blood T cell repertoires in COVID-19. In the study overall: COVID-19 samples, acute and convalescent, were from the United States, Italy and Spain. Nucleic acid was either cDNA or gDNA, and it came from T cells, B-cell-depleted T cells, or PBMCs.

In the authors' workflow: Estimates of nucleated cell counts were drawn from the amplification of reference gene primers. The table came from immunoSEQ multiplex PCR; TCRdb's copy has only in-frame clones and leaves some out. That table supplies the V and J calls and clone size; D and trimming were determined from the DNA. Among 120,000 or so clones, 65% to 90% were seen once, and the ten largest hold under 8%. The CDR3 contains 13 residues. The V gene lost 8 bases and the J gene lost 2 bases, with 12 bases spanning the gap. The germline CDR1 and CDR2 sequences are SGHAT and FQNNGV. The rearrangement joins TRBV11-2 to TRBJ2-5; possible D gene TRBD2, 5 bases. This clonotype originated in a man older than 75 with active or convalescent COVID-19. Sequencing input: peripheral blood. The CDR3 DNA reads TGTGCCAGCGCCGGGGTCAATCAAGAGACCCAGTACTTC. Protein: CASAGVNQETQYF. The whole variable domain, remainder taken from reference TRBV11-2 and TRBJ2-5, is EAGVAQSPRYKIIEKRQSVAFWCNPISGHATLYWYQQILGQGPKLLIQFQNNGVVDDSQLPKDRFSAERLKGVDSTLKIQPAKLEDSAVYLCASAGVNQETQYFGPGTRLLVL.